The subject of this entry is one TCR beta chain. The antigen is unknown. Germline CDR1 and CDR2: SGDLS and YYNGEE. This CDR3 contains 17 residues. V lost 0 bases to trimming and J lost 0 bases, with 13 bases between them. Investigators isolated RNA and reverse transcribed it into cDNA to act as the sequencing template. Assay: immunoSEQ multiplex PCR; the TCRdb copy retains only in-frame clones and omits some. In the table there are about 190,000 clones, roughly 62% of which are singletons. The sample is drawn from a study of CD8+ T cells in alopecia areata. Study-wide background: Tofacitinib ran for 6 to 18 months before 6 months off drug.

Study observations and caveats: Scalp clonality decreased significantly with tofacitinib, and so did expanded CD8+ clones among the top 100.

Treatment: oral pan-JAK inhibitor, 5-10 mg twice daily. The TCR was taken from a human donor with alopecia areata. V usage is TRBV9 and J usage is TRBJ1-5; D might be TRBD1 (5 bases). The sample was CD8+ T cells sorted from blood, taken at week 24, from a patient treated with tofacitinib. CDR3 region: CASSVVVRDVSNQPQHF. CDR3 in DNA: TGTGCCAGCAGCGTAGTGGTAAGGGACGTTAGCAATCAGCCCCAGCATTTT.